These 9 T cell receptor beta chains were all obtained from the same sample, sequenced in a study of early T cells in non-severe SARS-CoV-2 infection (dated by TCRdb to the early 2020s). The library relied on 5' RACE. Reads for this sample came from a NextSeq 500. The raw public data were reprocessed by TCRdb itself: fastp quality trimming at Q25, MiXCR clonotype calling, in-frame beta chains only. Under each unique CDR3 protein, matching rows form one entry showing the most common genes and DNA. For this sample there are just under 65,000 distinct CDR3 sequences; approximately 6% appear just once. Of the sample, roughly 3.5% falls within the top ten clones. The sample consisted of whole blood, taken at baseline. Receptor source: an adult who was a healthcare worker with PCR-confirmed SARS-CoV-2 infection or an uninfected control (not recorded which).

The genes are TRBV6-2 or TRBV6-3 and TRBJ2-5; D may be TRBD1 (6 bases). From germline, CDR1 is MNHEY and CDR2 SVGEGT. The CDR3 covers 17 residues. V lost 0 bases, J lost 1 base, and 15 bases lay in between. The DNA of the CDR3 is TGTGCCAGCAGTTACTCGGACAGCGAACGAGTCCAAGAGACCCAGTACTTC. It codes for CASSYSDSERVQETQYF.

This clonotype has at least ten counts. CDR3 in DNA: TGTGCCAGTAGTATGGGGCGGGCGGGTGCGTACAATGAGCAGTTCTTC. This sequence encodes CASSMGRAGAYNEQFF. The chain uses TRBV19 and TRBJ2-1, with D perhaps matching TRBD1 or TRBD2 (5 bases each). V was clipped by 3 bases and J by 4 bases, with 16 bases between them. The CDR3 has 16 residues. Germline values: CDR1 LNHDA, CDR2 SQIVND (reference sequence).

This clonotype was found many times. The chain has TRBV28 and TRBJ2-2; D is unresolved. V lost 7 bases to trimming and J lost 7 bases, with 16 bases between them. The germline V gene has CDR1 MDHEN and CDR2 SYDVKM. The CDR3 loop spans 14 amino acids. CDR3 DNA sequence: TGTGCCAGCACCCAAGGTGGGCCTCTCGGGGAGCTGTTTTTT. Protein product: CASTQGGPLGELFF.

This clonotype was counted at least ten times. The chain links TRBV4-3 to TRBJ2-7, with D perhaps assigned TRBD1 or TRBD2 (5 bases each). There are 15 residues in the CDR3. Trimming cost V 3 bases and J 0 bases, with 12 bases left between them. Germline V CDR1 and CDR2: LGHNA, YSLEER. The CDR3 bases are TGCGCCAGCAGCCACACCGGGACGGGCTCCTACGAGCAGTACTTC. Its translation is CASSHTGTGSYEQYF.

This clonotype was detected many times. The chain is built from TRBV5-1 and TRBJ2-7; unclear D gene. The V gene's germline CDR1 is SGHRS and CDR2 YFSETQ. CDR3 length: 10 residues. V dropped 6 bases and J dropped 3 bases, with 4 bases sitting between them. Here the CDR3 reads CASIFYEQYF. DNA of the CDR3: TGCGCCAGCATCTTCTACGAGCAGTACTTC.

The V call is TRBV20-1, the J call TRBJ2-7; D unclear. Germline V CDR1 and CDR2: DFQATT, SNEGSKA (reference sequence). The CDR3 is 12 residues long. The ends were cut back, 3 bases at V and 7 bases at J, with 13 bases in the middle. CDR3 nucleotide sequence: TGCAGTGCTAGGACGCACGCTGAGGAGCAGTACTTC. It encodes CSARTHAEEQYF.

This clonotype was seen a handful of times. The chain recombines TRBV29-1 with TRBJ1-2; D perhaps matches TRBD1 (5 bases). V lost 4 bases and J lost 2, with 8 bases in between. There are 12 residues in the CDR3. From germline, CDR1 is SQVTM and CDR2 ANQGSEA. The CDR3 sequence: CSVGQMNYGYTF. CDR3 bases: TGCAGCGTTGGACAGATGAACTATGGCTACACCTTC.

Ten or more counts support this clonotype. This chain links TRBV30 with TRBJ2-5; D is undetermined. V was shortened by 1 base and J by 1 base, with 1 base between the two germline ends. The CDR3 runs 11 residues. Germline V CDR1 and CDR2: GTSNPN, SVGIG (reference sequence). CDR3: CAWSGQETQYF. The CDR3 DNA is TGTGCCTGGAGTGGCCAAGAGACCCAGTACTTC.

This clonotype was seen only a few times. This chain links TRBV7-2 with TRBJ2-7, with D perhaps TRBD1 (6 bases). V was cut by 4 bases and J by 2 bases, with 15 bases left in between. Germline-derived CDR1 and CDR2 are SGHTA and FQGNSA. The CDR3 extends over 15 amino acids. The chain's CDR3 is CASSSTGLPPYEQYF. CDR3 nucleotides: TGTGCCAGCAGCTCCACAGGGTTACCCCCCTACGAGCAGTACTTC.